The clone carrying this T cell receptor (beta chain) was counted many times. Its antigen is unknown. CDR3 length equals 15 residues. The V and J ends lost 1 base and 3 bases respectively, with 10 bases between them. Germline CDR1 SGHVS, CDR2 FQNEAQ. This sample stems from a study of beta chain features in type 1 diabetes. Overall study results and limits: In every one of the four CD4+ subsets, TCRB CDR3s were moderately but significantly shorter in Type 1 diabetes patients.

Reverse transcribing all isolated RNA meant expressed TCRB transcripts were sequenced. Repertoires were generated with immunoSEQ multiplex PCR, while TCRdb's copy carries only in-frame clones and drops some. The table records some 150,000 clones, roughly 10% of them present only once. The J gene is TRBJ1-5, the V gene TRBV7-8; no definite D call. The sample taken for sequencing was central memory CD4+ T cells from blood. This clonotype was sampled from a woman between 40 and 50 years old in good health. In DNA form, the CDR3 reads TGTGCCAGCAGCTTAGACAGCTCCTACAATCAGCCCCAGCATTTT. Its protein product is CASSLDSSYNQPQHF.